Detailed here is one T cell receptor beta chain. The protocol was immunoSEQ multiplex PCR, while the TCRdb copy is restricted to in-frame clones and leaves out a portion. The sample contains approximately 350,000 clones, about 97% of which appear only once. This entry belongs to a study of shared clonotypes between healthy human individuals. V was pared by 4 bases and J by 0 bases, with 10 bases of the junction left unmatched. This CDR3 has 17 residues. Germline CDR1 is SGHRS and CDR2 is YFSETQ. The sequenced sample was memory CD8+ T cells sorted from blood. Subset described: CD45RO+ cells pooled with CCR7-negative TemRA cells. This sequence originates from a man aged 30 to 39 in good health. The chain employs TRBV5-1 and TRBJ2-4; TRBD2 aligns across 7 bases. CDR3 in DNA: TGCGCCAGCAGCCGGGACTACCTGCGGGAAGCCAAAAACATTCAGTACTTC. Residues: CASSRDYLREAKNIQYF. The whole variable domain, remainder taken from reference TRBV5-1 and TRBJ2-4, is KAGVTQTPRYLIKTRGQQVTLSCSPISGHRSVSWYQQTPGQGLQFLFEYFSETQRNKGNFPGRFSGRQFSNSRSEMNVSTLELGDSALYLCASSRDYLREAKNIQYFGAGTRLSVL.